The T cell receptor (beta chain) under discussion was sequenced for a study of human T cells and chemical hapten exposure. Points from the study as a whole: There were significantly more large CDR3 similarity clusters among expanded TCRs than among controls.

CDR3 length: 17 amino acids. CDR1 SEHNR and CDR2 FQNEAQ come from the germline V gene (reference sequence). The V and J ends lost 3 bases and 8 bases, in that order; junction bases with no gene match: 13. Specified time point: patch test 3, about 24 weeks after DPC sensitization. The treatment was: therapeutic diphenylcyclopropenone sensitization with weekly scalp DPC. Total RNA extraction was carried out from unfractionated whole blood. Library construction involved attaching unique molecular identifiers to individual cDNA molecules, which allowed quantitative, reproducible TCR counting. A single record per CDR3 protein comes from TCRdb applying MiXCR to the RACE reads. Here the sample spans around 85,000 distinct CDR3 sequences, 13% being singletons. This clonotype was seen ten or more times. The antigen is unknown.

The TCR was taken from a woman between 45 and 60 years old with alopecia areata. Some clones in this sample may be carry-over from other donors' samples. The chain links TRBV7-9 to TRBJ2-1; 10 nucleotides match TRBD1. The sample here was whole blood, taken in connection with sensitization to the hapten diphenylcyclopropenone (DPC). The CDR3: CASSLVDRGDFVDEQFF. The DNA of the CDR3 is TGTGCCAGCAGCTTGGTGGACAGGGGGGACTTTGTGGATGAGCAGTTCTTC.